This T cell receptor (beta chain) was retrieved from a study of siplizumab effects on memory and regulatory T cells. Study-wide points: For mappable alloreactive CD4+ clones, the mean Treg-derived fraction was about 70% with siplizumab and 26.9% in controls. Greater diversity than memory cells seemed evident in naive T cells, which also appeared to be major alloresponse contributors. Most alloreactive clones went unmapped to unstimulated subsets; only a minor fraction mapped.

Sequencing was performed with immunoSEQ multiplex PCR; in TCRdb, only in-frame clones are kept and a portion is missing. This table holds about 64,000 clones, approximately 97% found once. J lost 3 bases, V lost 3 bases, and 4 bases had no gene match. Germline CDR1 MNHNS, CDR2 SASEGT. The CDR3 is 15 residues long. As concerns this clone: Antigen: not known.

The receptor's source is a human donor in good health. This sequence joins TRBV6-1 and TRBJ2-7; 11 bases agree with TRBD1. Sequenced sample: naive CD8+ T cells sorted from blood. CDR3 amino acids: CASSDTGTGGYEQYF. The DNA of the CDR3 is TGTGCCAGCAGTGATACCGGGACAGGGGGCTACGAGCAGTACTTC.